This T cell receptor (beta chain) was sequenced during a study of PD-L1 blockade in urothelial cancer. The junction had 13 bases not matched to a gene; V was cut back by 6 bases and J by 4 bases. This CDR3 comprises 17 residues. Germline loops: CDR1 MDHEN, CDR2 SYDVKM. Clones were sequenced by immunoSEQ multiplex PCR, and TCRdb holds only the in-frame ones, with some missing. The profile covers about 43,000 clones, with more than 75% appearing a single time and 15% to 20% taken by the ten largest. Time point defined: pretreatment peripheral blood. This sequence was found in a man in his sixties with urothelial cancer. This material consisted of PBMCs, taken around atezolizumab (anti-PD-L1) treatment. The chain carries TRBV28 and TRBJ2-7; 12 bases agree with TRBD2. CDR3 region: CASRTPLASGREYEQYF. The DNA for the CDR3 is TGTGCCAGCAGAACCCCGTTGGCTAGCGGGAGGGAGTACGAGCAGTACTTC.